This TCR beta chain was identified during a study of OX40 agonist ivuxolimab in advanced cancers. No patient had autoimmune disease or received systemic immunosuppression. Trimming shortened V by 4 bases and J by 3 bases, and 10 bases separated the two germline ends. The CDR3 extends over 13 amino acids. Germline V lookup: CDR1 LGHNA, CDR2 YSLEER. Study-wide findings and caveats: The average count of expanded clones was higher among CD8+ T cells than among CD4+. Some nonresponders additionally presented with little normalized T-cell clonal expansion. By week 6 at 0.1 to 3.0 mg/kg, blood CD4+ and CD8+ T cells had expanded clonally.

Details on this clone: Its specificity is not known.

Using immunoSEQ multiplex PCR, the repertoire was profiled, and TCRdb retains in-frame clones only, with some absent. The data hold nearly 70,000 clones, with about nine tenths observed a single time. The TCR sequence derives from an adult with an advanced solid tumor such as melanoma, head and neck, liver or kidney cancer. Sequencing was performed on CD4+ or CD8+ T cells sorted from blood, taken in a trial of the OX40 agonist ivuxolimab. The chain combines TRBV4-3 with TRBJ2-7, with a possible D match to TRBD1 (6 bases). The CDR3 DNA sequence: TGCGCCAGCAGCCTGCAGACAGGCTACGAGCAGTACTTC. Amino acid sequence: CASSLQTGYEQYF.